The present T cell receptor beta chain was sequenced within a study of blood T cell repertoires in COVID-19. Across the whole study: Spain, Italy and the United States supplied samples that represented acute and convalescent COVID-19. Nucleic acid was either cDNA or gDNA, and it came from T cells, B-cell-depleted T cells, or PBMCs.

The germline V gene has CDR1 MNHEY and CDR2 SVGAGI. This CDR3 has 13 amino acids. The junction had 6 bases not matched to a gene; V was cut back by 8 bases and J by 5 bases. Original analysis: Amplification of reference gene primers provided the estimated nucleated cell counts. Produced via immunoSEQ multiplex PCR; TCRdb's table is partial and in-frame only. The V and J calls and clone size are taken from that table; D and trimming were inferred from the DNA. The top ten clones hold around 1.6% of a sample with almost 250,000 clones, roughly nine tenths of them seen once. The sequenced sample was peripheral blood. This sequence joins TRBV6-5 and TRBJ1-5; 7 nucleotides align to TRBD1. The TCR originated in a woman aged 55-69 years who had recovered from COVID-19. The chain's CDR3 is CASSTDRDQPQHF. For the CDR3, the DNA is TGTGCCAGCTCTACAGACAGGGATCAGCCCCAGCATTTT.